This TCR beta chain was recovered during a study of cytotoxic CD8 clonotypes in ibrutinib-treated CLL. Across the study: The study recorded mean values of around 250,000 productive templates and tens of thousands of productive rearrangements per sample.

V was pared by 3 bases and J by 2 bases, with 11 bases between. The CDR3 is made up of 15 amino acids. The germline gives CDR1 LNHDA, CDR2 SQIVND (reference sequence). Assay: immunoSEQ multiplex PCR; the TCRdb copy retains only in-frame clones and omits some. Of around 30,000 clones in the sample, 57% were seen once. This clone has just a few counts. This sequence was found in a human donor with chronic lymphocytic leukemia. The rearrangement joins TRBV19 to TRBJ2-1; possible D gene TRBD2, 6 bases. The sequences come from PBMCs, collected before ibrutinib treatment. The CDR3 nucleotides read TGTGCCAGTAGTATGGCCGGAGGGCCCTACAATGAGCAGTTCTTC. Its protein product is CASSMAGGPYNEQFF. The full variable domain, in which reference TRBV19 and TRBJ2-1 provide the parts outside the CDR3, is DGGITQSPKYLFRKEGQNVTLSCEQNLNHDAMYWYRQDPGQGLRLIYYSQIVNDFQKGDIAEGYSVSREKKESFPLTVTSAQKNPTAFYLCASSMAGGPYNEQFFGPGTRLTVL.